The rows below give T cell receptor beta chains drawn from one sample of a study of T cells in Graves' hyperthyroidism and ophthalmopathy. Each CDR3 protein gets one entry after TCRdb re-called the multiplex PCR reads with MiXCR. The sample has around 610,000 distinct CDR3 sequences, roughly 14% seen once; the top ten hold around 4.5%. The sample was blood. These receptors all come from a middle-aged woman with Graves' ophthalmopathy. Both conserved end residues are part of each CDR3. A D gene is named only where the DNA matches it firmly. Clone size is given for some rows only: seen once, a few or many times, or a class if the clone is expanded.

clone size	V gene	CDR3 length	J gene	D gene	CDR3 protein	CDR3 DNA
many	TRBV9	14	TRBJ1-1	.	CASSPHDQNTEAFF	TGTGCCAGCAGCCCCCACGACCAGAACACTGAAGCTTTCTTT
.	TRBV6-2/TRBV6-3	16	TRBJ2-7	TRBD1	CASSSRSGTGGEEQYF	TGTGCCAGCAGTTCCAGGTCCGGGACAGGGGGCGAGGAGCAGTACTTC
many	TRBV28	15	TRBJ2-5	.	CASNPLIPMRGPQYF	TGTGCCAGCAACCCCCTAATACCAATGAGGGGACCCCAGTACTTC
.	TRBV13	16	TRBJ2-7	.	CASSLGRGQRVYEQYF	TGTGCCAGCAGCTTAGGCCGGGGACAGCGGGTCTACGAGCAGTACTTC
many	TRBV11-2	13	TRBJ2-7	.	CASTKGAVYEQYF	TGTGCCAGCACCAAAGGGGCGGTCTACGAGCAGTACTTC
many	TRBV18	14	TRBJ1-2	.	CASSPTGHPYGYTF	TGTGCCAGCTCACCAACGGGACACCCCTATGGCTACACCTTC
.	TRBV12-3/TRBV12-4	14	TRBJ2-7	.	CASSFTWGQGEQYF	TGTGCCAGCAGTTTCACGTGGGGCCAAGGCGAGCAGTACTTC
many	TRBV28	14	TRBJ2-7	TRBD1	CASTIDRGSYEQYF	TGTGCCAGCACCATTGACAGGGGATCCTACGAGCAGTACTTC
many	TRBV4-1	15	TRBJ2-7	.	CASSQVTGSFYEQYF	TGCGCCAGCAGCCAAGTAACAGGGTCCTTCTACGAGCAGTACTTC
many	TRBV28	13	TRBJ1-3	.	CASSGAGGNTIYF	TGTGCCAGCAGTGGGGCAGGTGGAAACACCATATATTTT
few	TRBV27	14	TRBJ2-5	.	CASSAGFYQETQYF	TGTGCCAGCAGTGCCGGCTTTTACCAAGAGACCCAGTACTTC
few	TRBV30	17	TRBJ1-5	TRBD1	CAWSGDRVRSGNQPQHF	TGTGCCTGGAGTGGGGACAGGGTTCGTTCTGGCAATCAGCCCCAGCATTTT
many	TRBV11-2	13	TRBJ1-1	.	CASSFDENTEAFF	TGTGCCAGCAGCTTCGATGAGAACACTGAAGCTTTCTTT
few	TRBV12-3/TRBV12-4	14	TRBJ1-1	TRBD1	CASSPGLRGDEAFF	TGTGCCAGCAGTCCAGGACTCAGGGGGGATGAAGCTTTCTTT
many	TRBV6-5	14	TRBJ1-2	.	CASKRQNTNYGYTF	TGTGCCAGCAAGCGACAGAATACTAACTATGGCTACACCTTC
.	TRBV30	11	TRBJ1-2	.	CAWSLVYVYTF	TGTGCCTGGAGTTTGGTTTATGTCTACACCTTC
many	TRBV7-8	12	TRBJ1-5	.	CASSIQGQPQHF	TGTGCCAGCAGCATACAGGGTCAGCCCCAGCATTTT
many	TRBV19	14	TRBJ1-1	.	CASSPPGPNTEAFF	TGTGCCAGTAGTCCGCCGGGACCGAACACTGAAGCTTTCTTT
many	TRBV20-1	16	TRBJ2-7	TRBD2	CSAGGLAGGRSYEQYF	TGCAGTGCTGGAGGACTAGCGGGAGGGCGGTCCTACGAGCAGTACTTC
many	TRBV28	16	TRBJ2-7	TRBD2	CASTPPTSGSWYEQYF	TGTGCCAGCACCCCCCCCACTAGCGGGAGTTGGTACGAGCAGTACTTC
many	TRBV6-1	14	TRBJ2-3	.	CASSAWTGRDTQYF	TGTGCCAGCAGTGCCTGGACGGGCAGGGATACGCAGTATTTT
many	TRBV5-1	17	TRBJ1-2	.	CASSLDSGTRYDYGYTF	TGCGCCAGCAGCTTGGATTCTGGGACACGGTATGACTATGGCTACACCTTC
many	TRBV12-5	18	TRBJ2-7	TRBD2	CASGPLGLAGGQAYEQYF	TGTGCTAGTGGTCCCCTGGGACTAGCGGGAGGGCAGGCCTACGAGCAGTACTTC
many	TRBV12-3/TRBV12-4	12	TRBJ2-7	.	CATAWSSYEQYF	TGTGCCACCGCTTGGAGCTCCTACGAGCAGTACTTC
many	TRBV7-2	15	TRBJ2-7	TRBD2	CASSLAGGPSYEQYF	TGTGCCAGCAGCTTAGCGGGAGGGCCTTCCTACGAGCAGTACTTC
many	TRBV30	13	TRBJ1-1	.	CALQGSLNTEAFF	TGTGCCCTTCAGGGCAGTCTTAACACTGAAGCTTTCTTT
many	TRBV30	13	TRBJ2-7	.	CAWSGFSAYEQYF	TGTGCCTGGAGTGGATTTTCGGCTTACGAGCAGTACTTC
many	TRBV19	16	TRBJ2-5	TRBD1	CASSLFPGQGTETQYF	TGTGCCAGTAGTTTATTCCCGGGACAGGGCACGGAGACCCAGTACTTC